This entry is about one T cell receptor beta chain. TCRdb's table, derived via immunoSEQ multiplex PCR, lists solely in-frame clones and lacks some. This table holds about 300,000 clones, 65% to 90% found once. This specimen belongs to a study of blood T cell repertoires in COVID-19. This study enrolled people aged roughly 18 to 89 from around 26 US geographic areas. The sequence derives from a woman aged 18 to 35 who had recovered from COVID-19. Material: PBMCs or T cells enriched from blood (not recorded which).

The CDR3 sequence: CASSSPRSSYNEQFF. The CDR3 nucleotides are TGCGCCAGCAGCTCCCCACGGAGCTCCTACAATGAGCAGTTCTTC. V gene TRBV5-1 combines with J gene TRBJ2-1; D is unresolved. Trimming stripped 3 bases from V and 0 bases from J, with 10 bases between. The CDR3 sequence is 15 residues long. The germline V gene has CDR1 SGHRS and CDR2 YFSETQ.